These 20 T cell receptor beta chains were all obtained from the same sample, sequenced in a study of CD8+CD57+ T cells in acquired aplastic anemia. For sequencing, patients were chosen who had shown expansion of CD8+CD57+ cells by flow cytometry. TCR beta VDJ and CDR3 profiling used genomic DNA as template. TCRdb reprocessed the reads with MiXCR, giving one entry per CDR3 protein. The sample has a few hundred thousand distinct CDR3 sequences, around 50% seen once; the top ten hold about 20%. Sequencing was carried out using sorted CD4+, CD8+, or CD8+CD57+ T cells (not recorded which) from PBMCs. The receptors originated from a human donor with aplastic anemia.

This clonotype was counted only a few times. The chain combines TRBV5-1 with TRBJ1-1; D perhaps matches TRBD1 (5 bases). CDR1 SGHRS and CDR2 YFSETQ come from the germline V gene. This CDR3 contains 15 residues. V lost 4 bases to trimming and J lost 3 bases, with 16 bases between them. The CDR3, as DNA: TGCGCCAGCAGCCCCGCGCCACAGGTGGACACTGAAGCTTTCTTT. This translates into CASSPAPQVDTEAFF.

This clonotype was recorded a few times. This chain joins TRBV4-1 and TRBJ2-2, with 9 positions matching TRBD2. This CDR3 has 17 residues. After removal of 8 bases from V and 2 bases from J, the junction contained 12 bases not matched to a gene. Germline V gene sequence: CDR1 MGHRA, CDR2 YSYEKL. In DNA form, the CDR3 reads TGCGCCAGCTACCTTTGGGGGACTAGCAAAAACACCGGGGAGCTGTTTTTT. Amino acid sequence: CASYLWGTSKNTGELFF.

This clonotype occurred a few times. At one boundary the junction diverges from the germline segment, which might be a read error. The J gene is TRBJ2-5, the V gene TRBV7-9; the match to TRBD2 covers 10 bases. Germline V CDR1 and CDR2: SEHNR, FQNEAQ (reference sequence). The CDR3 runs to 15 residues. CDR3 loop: CASSQEVASGGDTAF. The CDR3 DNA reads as TGCGCCAGCAGCCAAGAGGTAGCTAGCGGGGGAGATACAGCCTTC.

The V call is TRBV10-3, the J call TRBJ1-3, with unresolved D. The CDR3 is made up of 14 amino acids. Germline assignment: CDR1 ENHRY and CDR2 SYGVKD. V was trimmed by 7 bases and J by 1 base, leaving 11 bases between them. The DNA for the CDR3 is TGTGCCATCATGGATTTGAATTCTGGAAACACCATATATTTT. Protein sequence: CAIMDLNSGNTIYF.

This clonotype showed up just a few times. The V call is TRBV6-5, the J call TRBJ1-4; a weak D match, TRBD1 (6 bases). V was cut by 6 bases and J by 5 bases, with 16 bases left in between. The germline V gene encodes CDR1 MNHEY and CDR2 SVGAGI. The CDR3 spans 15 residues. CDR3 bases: TGTGCCAGCAGCTCCCCCAGGGGCGACAATGAAAAACTGTTTTTT. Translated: CASSSPRGDNEKLFF.

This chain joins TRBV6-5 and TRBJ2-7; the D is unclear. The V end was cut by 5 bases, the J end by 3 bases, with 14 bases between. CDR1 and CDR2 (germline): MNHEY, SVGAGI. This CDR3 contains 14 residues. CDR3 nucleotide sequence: TGTGCCAGCAGTCGACAACGTTTAAGCTACGAGCAGTACTTC. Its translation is CASSRQRLSYEQYF.

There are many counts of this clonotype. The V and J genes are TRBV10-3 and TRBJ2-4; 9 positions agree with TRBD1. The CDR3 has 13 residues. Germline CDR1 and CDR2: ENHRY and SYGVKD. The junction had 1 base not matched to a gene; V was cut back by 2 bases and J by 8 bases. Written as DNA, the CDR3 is TGTGCCATCAGTGAGGACAGGGGGGACATTCAGTACTTC. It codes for CAISEDRGDIQYF.

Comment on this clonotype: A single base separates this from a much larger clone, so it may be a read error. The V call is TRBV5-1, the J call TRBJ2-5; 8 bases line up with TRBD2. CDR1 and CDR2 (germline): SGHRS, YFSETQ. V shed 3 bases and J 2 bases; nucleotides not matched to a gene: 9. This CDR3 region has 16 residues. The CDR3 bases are TGCGCCAGCAGCTCACGACCAGCGGGGGTACAAGAGACCCAGTACTTC. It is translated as CASSSRPAGVQETQYF.

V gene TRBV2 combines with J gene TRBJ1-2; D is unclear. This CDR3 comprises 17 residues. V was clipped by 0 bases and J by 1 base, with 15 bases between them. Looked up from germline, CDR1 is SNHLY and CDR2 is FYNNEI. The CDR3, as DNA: TGTGCCAGCAGTGAAGCCCGGGTAGTGCAGAATAACTATGGCTACACCTTC. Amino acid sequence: CASSEARVVQNNYGYTF. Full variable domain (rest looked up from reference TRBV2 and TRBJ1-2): EPEVTQTPSHQVTQMGQEVILRCVPISNHLYFYWYRQILGQKVEFLVSFYNNEISEKSEIFDDQFSVERPDGSNFTLKIRSTKLEDSAMYFCASSEARVVQNNYGYTFGSGTRLTVV.

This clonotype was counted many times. The CDR3 protein is CSAITPAGDNEQFF. As DNA, the CDR3 is TGCAGTGCTATCACTCCAGCGGGGGACAATGAGCAGTTCTTC. This rearrangement joins TRBV20-1 to TRBJ2-1; TRBD2 aligns across 8 bases. V trimming: 4 bases; J trimming: 5 bases; junction bases outside the gene matches: 7. The CDR3 is 14 amino acids. Germline V gene sequence: CDR1 DFQATT, CDR2 SNEGSKA (reference sequence).

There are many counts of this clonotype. DNA of the CDR3: TGTGCCAGCACCGCCGACAGGGGAAGCTACACCTTC. This sequence encodes CASTADRGSYTF. The J gene is TRBJ1-2, the V gene TRBV6-5; 8 bases match TRBD1. V gave up 7 bases and J gave up 9 bases; unmatched junction bases: 7. Germline CDR1 and CDR2: MNHEY and SVGAGI. The CDR3 runs 12 residues.

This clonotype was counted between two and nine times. CDR3 nucleotide sequence: TGTGCCACCAGCACGACAGGGATTTTCTATGGCTACACCTTC. Translation gives CATSTTGIFYGYTF. The chain combines TRBV15 with TRBJ1-2; 7 nucleotides line up with TRBD1. This CDR3 has 14 residues. Unmatched junction bases numbered 6, after V lost 4 bases and J lost 4 bases. CDR1 is LNHNV and CDR2 is YYDKDF in the germline V gene (reference sequence).

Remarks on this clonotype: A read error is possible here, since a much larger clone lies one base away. CDR3 bases: TGTGCCAGCAGTGAACAGGGGCACAATGAGCAGTTCTTC. It encodes CASSEQGHNEQFF. V is TRBV6-5 and J is TRBJ2-1; 7 nucleotides line up with TRBD1. There are 13 residues in the CDR3. CDR1 is MNHEY and CDR2 is SVGAGI in the germline V gene. The junction had 3 bases not matched to a gene; V was cut back by 5 bases and J by 5 bases.

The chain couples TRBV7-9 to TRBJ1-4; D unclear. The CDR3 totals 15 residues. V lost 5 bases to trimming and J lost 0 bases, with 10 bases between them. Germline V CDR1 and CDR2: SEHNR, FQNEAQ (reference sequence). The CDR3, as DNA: TGTGCCAGCAGCCAAGGTGGTGCAACTAATGAAAAACTGTTTTTT. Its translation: CASSQGGATNEKLFF.

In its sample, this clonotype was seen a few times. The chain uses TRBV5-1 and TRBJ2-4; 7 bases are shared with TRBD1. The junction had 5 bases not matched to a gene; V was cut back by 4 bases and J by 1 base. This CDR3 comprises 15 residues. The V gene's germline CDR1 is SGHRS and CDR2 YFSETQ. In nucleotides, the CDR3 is TGCGCCAGCAGCCCCGTGGACAGGGCCAAAAACATTCAGTACTTC. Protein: CASSPVDRAKNIQYF.

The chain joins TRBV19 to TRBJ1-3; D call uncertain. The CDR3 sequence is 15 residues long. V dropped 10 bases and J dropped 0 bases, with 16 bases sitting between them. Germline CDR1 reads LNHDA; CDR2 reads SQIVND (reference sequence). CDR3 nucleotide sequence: TGTGCCACCCAAGGGATCGGAGGCTCTGGAAACACCATATATTTT. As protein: CATQGIGGSGNTIYF.

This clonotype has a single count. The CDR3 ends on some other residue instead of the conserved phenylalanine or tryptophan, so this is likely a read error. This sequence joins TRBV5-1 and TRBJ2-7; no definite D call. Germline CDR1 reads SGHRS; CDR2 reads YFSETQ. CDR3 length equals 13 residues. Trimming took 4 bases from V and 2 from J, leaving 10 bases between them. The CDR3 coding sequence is TGCGCCAGCAGCCTGGAACAGACCTACGAGCAGTACTCC. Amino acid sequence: CASSLEQTYEQYS.

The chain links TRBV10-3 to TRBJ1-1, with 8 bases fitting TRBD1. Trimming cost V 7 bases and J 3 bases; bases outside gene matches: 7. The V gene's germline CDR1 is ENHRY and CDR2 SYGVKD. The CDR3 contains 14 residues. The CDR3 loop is CAIKNGQGYTEAFF. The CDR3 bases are TGTGCCATCAAAAACGGACAGGGATACACTGAAGCTTTCTTT.

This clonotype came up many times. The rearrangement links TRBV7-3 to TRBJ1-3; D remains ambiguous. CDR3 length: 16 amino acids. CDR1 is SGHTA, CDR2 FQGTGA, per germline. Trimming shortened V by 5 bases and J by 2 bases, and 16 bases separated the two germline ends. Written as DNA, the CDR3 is TGTGCCAGCAGCCAAACGGATGGACTACCTGGAAACACCATATATTTT. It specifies CASSQTDGLPGNTIYF.

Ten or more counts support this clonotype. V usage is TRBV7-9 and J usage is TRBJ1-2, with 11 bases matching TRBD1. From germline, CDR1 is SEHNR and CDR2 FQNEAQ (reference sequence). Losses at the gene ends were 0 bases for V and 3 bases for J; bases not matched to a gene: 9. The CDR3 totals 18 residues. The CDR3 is CASSLAGQGAIRDYGYTF. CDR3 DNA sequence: TGTGCCAGCAGCTTAGCTGGACAGGGGGCGATAAGGGACTATGGCTACACCTTC.